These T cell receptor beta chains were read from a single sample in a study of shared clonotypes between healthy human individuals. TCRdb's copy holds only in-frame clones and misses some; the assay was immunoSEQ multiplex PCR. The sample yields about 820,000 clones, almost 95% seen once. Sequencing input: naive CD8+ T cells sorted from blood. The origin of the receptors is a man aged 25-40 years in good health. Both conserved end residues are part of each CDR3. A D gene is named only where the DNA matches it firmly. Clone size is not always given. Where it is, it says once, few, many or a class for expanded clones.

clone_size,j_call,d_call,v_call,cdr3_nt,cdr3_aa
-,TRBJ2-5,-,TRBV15,TGTGCCACCAGCAGGGCCTCGGAGACCCAGTACTTC,CATSRASETQYF
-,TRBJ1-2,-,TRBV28,TGTGCCAGCTACCTCAGTGGGGCCGCCCTGCAAGGGAGGGGCTACACCTTC,CASYLSGAALQGRGYTF
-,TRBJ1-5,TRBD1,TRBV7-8,TGTGCCAGCAGCTTAGCTACTGGGACAGGGGCTTATAGCAATCAGCCCCAGCATTTT,CASSLATGTGAYSNQPQHF
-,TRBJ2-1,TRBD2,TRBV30,TGTGCCTGGAGGCGAGCGGGAGGGTATAGTGAGCAGTTCTTC,CAWRRAGGYSEQFF
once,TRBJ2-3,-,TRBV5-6,TGTGCCAGCAGCCCGGGGACTCCCACGATTTTCACAGATACGCAGTATTTT,CASSPGTPTIFTDTQYF
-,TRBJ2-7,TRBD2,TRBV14,TGTGCCAGCAGCTCCTGGACTAGCGGACGTCTTTACGAGCAGTACTTC,CASSSWTSGRLYEQYF
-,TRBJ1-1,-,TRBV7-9,TGTGCCAGCAGCATAAGCATCGGGCGGGACACTGAAGCTTTCTTT,CASSISIGRDTEAFF
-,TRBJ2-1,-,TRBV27,TGTGCCAGCAGTTCACATTACTCCTACAATGAGCAGTTCTTC,CASSSHYSYNEQFF
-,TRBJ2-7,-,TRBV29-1,TGCAGCGTTGAACTGGGGGCTGGTGAGCAGTACTTC,CSVELGAGEQYF
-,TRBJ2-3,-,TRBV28,TGTGCCAGCAGTTTACGTCCGGGGGGCGCATTTCGGACAGATACGCAGTATTTT,CASSLRPGGAFRTDTQYF
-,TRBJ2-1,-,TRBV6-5,TGTGCCAGCAGTTACTCGGGAGAGTACAATGAGCAGTTCTTC,CASSYSGEYNEQFF
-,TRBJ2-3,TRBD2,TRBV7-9,TGTGCCAGCAGCTTGGGGGGACTAGCGGGACGCACAGATACGCAGTATTTT,CASSLGGLAGRTDTQYF
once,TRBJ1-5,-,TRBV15,TGTGCCACCAGCAGAGAGTACGGGTACGGGGATCAGCCCCAGCATTTT,CATSREYGYGDQPQHF
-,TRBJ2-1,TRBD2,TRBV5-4,TGTGCCAGCAGTTCGGGGGGATCCTACAATGAGCAGTTCTTC,CASSSGGSYNEQFF
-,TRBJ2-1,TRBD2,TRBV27,TGTGCCAGCAGTCCGCCGGGACTAGCGGGAGGGCCTTTCTCCAATGAGCAGTTCTTC,CASSPPGLAGGPFSNEQFF
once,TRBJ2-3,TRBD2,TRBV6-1,TGTGCCAGCAGTGGGCCTAGCGGGAGTAGGGATACGCAGTATTTT,CASSGPSGSRDTQYF
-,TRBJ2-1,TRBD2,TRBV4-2,TGTGCCAGCAGCCAAGCTATTCTCGTAGCGGGAGTTGGCAATGAGCAGTTCTTC,CASSQAILVAGVGNEQFF
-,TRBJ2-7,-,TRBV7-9,TGTGCCAGCAGCCATACAACTAGCATTCACGAGCAGTACTTC,CASSHTTSIHEQYF
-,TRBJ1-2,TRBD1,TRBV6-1,TGTGCCAGCAGTGAAGCAGGGACAGGGGGCTATGGCTACACCTTC,CASSEAGTGGYGYTF
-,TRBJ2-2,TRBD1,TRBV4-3,TGCGCCAGCAGCCAGATTGGGACAGGCACCGGGGAGCTGTTTTTT,CASSQIGTGTGELFF
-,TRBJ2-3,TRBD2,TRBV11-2,TGTGCCAGCAGCCAAACTAGCGGGGGACCAGATACGCAGTATTTT,CASSQTSGGPDTQYF
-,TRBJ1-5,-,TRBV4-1,TGCGCCAGCAGCCCGAGACAGAGCAATCAGCCCCAGCATTTT,CASSPRQSNQPQHF
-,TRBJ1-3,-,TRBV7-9,TGTGCCAGCAGCAGATCGGACAGCGTGGTAAACACCATATATTTT,CASSRSDSVVNTIYF
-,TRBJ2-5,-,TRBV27,TGTGCCAGCAGAAGGGGGAACTTCCAAGAGACCCAGTACTTC,CASRRGNFQETQYF
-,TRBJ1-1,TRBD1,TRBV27,TGTGCCAGCAGTCCGACAGGGCTTAACACTGAAGCTTTCTTT,CASSPTGLNTEAFF
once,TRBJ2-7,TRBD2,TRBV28,TGTGCCAGCAGTTTAAGGGTTGGGACTAGCGGGAGCTCCGTATACGAGCAGTACTTC,CASSLRVGTSGSSVYEQYF
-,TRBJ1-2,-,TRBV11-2,TGTGCCAGCAGCTTAGTCGGGGGATACTATGGCTACACCTTC,CASSLVGGYYGYTF